Sequencing of this T cell receptor (beta chain) was carried out in a study of Ad26.COV2.S vaccination and SARS-CoV-2 variants. The repertoire was sequenced with immunoSEQ multiplex PCR; TCRdb's copy has only in-frame clones and lacks some. The sample shows 360,000 or so clones, about nine tenths of them seen only once. Treatment given: around 19 received Ad26.COV2.S at low or high dose, single or two shots; roughly five received placebo; per-sample allocation not given. Day 63 after the first vaccine or placebo injection was the time point for sampling. CDR1 is SGHVS and CDR2 is FQNEAQ in the germline V gene. This CDR3 is 18 amino acids long. Trimming removed 1 base from V and 1 base from J; junction bases left unmatched: 8.

The sequencing used peripheral blood, collected in a trial of Ad26.COV2.S vaccine versus placebo. The chain is built from TRBV7-8 and TRBJ2-4; 9 bases are a match to TRBD1. The TCR sequence derives from a person between 18 and 65 years old who received the Ad26.COV2.S COVID-19 vaccine or a placebo. CDR3 bases: TGTGCCAGCAGCTTAGTTAACAGGGGGCGCAGGGCCAAAAACATTCAGTACTTC. Protein sequence: CASSLVNRGRRAKNIQYF.